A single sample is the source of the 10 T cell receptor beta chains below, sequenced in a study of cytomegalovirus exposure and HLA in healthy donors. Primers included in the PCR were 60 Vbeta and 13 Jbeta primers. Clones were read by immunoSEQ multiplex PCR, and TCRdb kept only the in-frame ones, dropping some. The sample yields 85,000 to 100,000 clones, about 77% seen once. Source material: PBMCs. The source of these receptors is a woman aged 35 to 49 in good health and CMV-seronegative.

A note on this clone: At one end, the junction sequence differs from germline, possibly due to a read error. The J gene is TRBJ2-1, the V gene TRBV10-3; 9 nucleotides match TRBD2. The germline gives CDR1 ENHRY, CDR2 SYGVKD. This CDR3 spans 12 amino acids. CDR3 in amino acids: CATAGTSNEKFF. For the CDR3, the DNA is TGTGCCACCGCCGGGACTAGCAATGAGAAGTTCTTC.

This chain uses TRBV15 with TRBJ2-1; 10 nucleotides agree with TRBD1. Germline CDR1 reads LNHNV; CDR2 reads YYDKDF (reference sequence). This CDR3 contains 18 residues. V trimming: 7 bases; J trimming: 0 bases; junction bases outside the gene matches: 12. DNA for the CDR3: TGTGCCACCACAAAGGGACAGGGGTCTACCCTCTCCTACAATGAGCAGTTCTTC. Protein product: CATTKGQGSTLSYNEQFF.

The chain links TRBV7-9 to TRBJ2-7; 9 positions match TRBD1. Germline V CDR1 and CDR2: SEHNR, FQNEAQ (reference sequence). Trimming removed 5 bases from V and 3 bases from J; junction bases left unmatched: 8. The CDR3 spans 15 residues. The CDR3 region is CASSTGTGSIYEQYF. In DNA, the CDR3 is TGTGCCAGCAGCACAGGGACAGGGTCAATCTACGAGCAGTACTTC. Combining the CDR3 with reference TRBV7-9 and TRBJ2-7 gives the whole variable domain DTGVSQNPRHKITKRGQNVTFRCDPISEHNRLYWYRQTLGQGPEFLTYFQNEAQLEKSRLLSDRFSAERPKGSFSTLEIQRTEQGDSAMYLCASSTGTGSIYEQYFGPGTRLTVT.

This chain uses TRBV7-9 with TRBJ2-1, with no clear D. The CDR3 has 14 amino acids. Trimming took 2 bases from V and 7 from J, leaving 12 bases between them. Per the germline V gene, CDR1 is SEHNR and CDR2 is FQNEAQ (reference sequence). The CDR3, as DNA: TGTGCCAGCAGCTTAAACAGAGTTCCGAATGAGCAGTTCTTC. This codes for CASSLNRVPNEQFF.

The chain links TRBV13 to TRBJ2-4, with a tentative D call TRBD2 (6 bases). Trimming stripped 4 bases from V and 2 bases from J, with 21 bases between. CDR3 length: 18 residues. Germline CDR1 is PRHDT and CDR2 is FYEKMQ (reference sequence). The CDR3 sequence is CASSSGWRGHHPKNIQYF. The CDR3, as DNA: TGTGCCAGCAGCTCAGGATGGAGGGGCCATCACCCCAAAAACATTCAGTACTTC.

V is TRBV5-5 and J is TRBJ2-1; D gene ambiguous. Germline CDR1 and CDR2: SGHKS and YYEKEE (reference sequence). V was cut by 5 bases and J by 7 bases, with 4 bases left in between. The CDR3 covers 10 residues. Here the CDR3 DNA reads TGTGCCAGCAGTAAAAATGAGCAGTTCTTC. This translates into CASSKNEQFF.

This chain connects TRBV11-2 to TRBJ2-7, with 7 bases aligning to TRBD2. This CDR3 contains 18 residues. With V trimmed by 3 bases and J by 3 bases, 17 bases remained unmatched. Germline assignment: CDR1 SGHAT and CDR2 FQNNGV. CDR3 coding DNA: TGTGCCAGCAGCTTTACAGAGTTTTTTTCGGGGGGTAGCTACGAGCAGTACTTC. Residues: CASSFTEFFSGGSYEQYF.

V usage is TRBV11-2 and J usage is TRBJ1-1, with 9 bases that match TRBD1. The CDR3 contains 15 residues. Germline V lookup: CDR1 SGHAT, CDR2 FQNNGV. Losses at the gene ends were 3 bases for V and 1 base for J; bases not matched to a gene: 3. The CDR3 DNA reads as TGTGCCAGCAGCTTCCGGACAGGGGCGAACACTGAAGCTTTCTTT. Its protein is CASSFRTGANTEAFF. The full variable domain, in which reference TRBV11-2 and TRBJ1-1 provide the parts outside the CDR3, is EAGVAQSPRYKIIEKRQSVAFWCNPISGHATLYWYQQILGQGPKLLIQFQNNGVVDDSQLPKDRFSAERLKGVDSTLKIQPAKLEDSAVYLCASSFRTGANTEAFFGQGTRLTVV.

CDR3 coding DNA: TGCAGCGCCCGGTGGGGGGGCGACACTGAAGCTTTCTTT. Its protein is CSARWGGDTEAFF. The chain employs TRBV29-1 and TRBJ1-1; maybe TRBD1 (6 bases). The CDR3 extends over 13 amino acids. Per germline, CDR1 SQVTM and CDR2 ANQGSEA. Between the trimmed V and J ends, which lost 7 bases and 3 bases, there was a span of 15 bases.

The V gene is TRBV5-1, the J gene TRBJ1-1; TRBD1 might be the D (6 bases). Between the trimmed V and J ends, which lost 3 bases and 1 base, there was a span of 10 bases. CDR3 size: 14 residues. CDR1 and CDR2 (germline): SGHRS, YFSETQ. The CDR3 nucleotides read TGCGCCAGCAGCTCGAAACAGGGGAACACTGAAGCTTTCTTT. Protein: CASSSKQGNTEAFF.